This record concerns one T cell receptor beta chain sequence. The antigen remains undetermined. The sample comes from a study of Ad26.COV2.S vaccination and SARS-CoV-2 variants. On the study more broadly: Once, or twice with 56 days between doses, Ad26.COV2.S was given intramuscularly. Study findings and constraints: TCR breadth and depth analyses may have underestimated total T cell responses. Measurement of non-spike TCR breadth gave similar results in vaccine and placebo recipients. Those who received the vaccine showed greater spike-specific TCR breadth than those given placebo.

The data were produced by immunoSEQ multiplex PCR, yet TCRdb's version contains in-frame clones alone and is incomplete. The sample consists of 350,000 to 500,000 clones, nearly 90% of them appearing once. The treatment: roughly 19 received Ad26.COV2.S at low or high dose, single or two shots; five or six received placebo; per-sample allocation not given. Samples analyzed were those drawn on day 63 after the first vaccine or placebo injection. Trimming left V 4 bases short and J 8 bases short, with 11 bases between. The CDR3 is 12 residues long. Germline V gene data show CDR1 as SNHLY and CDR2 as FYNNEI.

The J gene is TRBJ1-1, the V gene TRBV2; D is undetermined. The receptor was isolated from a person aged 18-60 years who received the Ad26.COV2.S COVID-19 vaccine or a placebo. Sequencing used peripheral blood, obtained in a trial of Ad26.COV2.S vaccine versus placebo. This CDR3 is CASSVWAGEAFF. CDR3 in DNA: TGTGCCAGCAGTGTTTGGGCAGGAGAAGCTTTCTTT.